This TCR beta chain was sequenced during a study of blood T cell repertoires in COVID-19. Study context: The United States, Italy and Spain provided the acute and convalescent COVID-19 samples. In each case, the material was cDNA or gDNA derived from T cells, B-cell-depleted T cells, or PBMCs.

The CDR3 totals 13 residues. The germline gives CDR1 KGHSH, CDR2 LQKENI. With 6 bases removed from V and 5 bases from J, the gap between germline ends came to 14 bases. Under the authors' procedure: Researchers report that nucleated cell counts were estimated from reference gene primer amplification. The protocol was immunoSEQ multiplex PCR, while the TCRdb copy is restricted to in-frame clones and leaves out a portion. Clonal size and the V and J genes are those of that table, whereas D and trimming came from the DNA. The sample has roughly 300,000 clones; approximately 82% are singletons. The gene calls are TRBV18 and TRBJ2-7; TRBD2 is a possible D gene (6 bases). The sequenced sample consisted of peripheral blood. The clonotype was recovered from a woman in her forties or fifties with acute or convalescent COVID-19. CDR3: CASSTGLLDEQYF. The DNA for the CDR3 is TGTGCCAGCTCGACGGGACTCCTAGACGAGCAGTACTTC.